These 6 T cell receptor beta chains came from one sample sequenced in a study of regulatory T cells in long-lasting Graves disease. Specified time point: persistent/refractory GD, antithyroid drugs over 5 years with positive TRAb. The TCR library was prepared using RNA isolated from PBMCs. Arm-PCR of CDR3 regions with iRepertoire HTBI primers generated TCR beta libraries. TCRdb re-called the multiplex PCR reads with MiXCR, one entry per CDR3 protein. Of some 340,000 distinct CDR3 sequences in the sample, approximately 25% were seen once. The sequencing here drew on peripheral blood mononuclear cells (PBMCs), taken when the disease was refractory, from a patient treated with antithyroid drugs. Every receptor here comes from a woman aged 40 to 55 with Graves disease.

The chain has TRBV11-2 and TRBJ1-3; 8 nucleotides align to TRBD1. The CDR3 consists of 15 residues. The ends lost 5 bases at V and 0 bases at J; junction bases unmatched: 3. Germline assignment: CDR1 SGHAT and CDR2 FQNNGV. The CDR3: CASSRQGPSGNTIYF. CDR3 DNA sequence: TGTGCCAGCAGCCGACAGGGGCCCTCTGGAAACACCATATATTTT. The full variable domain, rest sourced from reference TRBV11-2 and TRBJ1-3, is EAGVAQSPRYKIIEKRQSVAFWCNPISGHATLYWYQQILGQGPKLLIQFQNNGVVDDSQLPKDRFSAERLKGVDSTLKIQPAKLEDSAVYLCASSRQGPSGNTIYFGEGSWLTVV.

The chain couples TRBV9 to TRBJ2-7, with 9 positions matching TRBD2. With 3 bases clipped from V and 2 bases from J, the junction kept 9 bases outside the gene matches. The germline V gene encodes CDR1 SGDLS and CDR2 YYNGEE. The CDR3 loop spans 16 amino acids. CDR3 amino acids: CASSERGLASTYEQYF. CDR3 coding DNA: TGTGCCAGCAGCGAACGTGGACTAGCGTCCACCTACGAGCAGTACTTC.

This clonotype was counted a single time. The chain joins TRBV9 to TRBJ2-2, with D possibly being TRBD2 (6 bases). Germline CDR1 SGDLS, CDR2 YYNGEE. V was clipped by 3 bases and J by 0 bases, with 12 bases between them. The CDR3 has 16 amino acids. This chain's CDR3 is CASSAPSGANTGELFF. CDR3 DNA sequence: TGTGCCAGCAGCGCGCCCTCGGGGGCGAACACCGGGGAGCTGTTTTTT. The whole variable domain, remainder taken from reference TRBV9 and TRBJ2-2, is DSGVTQTPKHLITATGQRVTLRCSPRSGDLSVYWYQQSLDQGLQFLIQYYNGEERAKGNILERFSAQQFPDLHSELNLSSLELGDSALYFCASSAPSGANTGELFFGEGSRLTVL.

In DNA form, the CDR3 reads TGTGCCAGCAGTCTCACTTCCGGACAGTTAAAGAGGACCCAGTACTTC. Amino acid sequence: CASSLTSGQLKRTQYF. The V call is TRBV12-3 or TRBV12-4, the J call TRBJ2-5; TRBD1 might be the D (6 bases). The CDR3 runs 16 residues. The V end was cut by 5 bases, the J end by 7 bases, with 23 bases between.

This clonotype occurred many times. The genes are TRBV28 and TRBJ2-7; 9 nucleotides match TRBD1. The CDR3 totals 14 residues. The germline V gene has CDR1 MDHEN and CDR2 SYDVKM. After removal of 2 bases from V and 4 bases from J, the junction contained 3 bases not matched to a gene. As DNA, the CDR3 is TGTGCCAGCAGTTTAGGGGGACAGGGATACGAGCAGTACTTC. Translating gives CASSLGGQGYEQYF.

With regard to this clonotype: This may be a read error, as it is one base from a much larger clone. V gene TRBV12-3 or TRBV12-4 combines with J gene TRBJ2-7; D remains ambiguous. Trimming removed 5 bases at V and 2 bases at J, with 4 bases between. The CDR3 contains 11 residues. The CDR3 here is CASSQPYEQYF. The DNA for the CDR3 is TGTGCCAGCAGTCAGCCCTACGAGCAGTACTTC.